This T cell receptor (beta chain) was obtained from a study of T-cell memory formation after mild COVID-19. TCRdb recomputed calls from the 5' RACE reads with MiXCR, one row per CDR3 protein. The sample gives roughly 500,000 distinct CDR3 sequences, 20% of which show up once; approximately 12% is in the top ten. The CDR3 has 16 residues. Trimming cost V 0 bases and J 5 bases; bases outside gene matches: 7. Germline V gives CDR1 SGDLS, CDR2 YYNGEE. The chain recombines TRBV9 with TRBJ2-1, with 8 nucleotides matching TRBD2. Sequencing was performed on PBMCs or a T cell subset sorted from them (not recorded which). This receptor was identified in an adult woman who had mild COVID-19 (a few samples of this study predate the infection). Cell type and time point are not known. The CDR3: CASSVDTAGGHNEQFF. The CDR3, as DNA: TGTGCCAGCAGCGTAGATACGGCGGGAGGTCACAATGAGCAGTTCTTC.